Here is one T cell receptor (beta chain) with its context. Its antigen is unidentified. Before any sequencing was done, the ViraFEST assay used viral peptide pools to expand antigen-specific CD4+ T cells. Following culture for around 9 days, CD4+ T cells were isolated. SARS-CoV-2 infected the person between March and December 2020, as confirmed by PCR. Half-medium replacement with IL-2 medium occurred on days 3 and 7. Sequenced by immunoSEQ multiplex PCR; TCRdb stores in-frame clones only, minus some. The repertoire holds some 35,000 clones, with about three quarters as singletons. The sample belongs to a study of vaccination effects on CD4 cells after COVID-19. Study-wide findings and caveats: Convalescent patients were scarce in the study, and it lacked early post-infection timepoints. Convalescents' post-vaccination spike-reactive clones were chiefly new, vaccine-induced ones.

This CDR3 is built from 17 residues. Germline V gene sequence: CDR1 MNHNS, CDR2 SASEGT. The ends were cut back, 2 bases at V and 4 bases at J, with 17 bases in the middle. Sequencing used CD4+ T cells from PBMCs cultured with HCoV-NL63 spike peptides, obtained before COVID-19 vaccination. This TCR was sampled from a human donor who had a prior SARS-CoV-2 infection. The chain has TRBV6-1 and TRBJ2-2; maybe TRBD2 (6 bases). CDR3 region: CASSEMSAGQGTGELFF. The CDR3 DNA reads TGTGCCAGCAGTGAAATGTCGGCGGGGCAGGGCACCGGGGAGCTGTTTTTT.